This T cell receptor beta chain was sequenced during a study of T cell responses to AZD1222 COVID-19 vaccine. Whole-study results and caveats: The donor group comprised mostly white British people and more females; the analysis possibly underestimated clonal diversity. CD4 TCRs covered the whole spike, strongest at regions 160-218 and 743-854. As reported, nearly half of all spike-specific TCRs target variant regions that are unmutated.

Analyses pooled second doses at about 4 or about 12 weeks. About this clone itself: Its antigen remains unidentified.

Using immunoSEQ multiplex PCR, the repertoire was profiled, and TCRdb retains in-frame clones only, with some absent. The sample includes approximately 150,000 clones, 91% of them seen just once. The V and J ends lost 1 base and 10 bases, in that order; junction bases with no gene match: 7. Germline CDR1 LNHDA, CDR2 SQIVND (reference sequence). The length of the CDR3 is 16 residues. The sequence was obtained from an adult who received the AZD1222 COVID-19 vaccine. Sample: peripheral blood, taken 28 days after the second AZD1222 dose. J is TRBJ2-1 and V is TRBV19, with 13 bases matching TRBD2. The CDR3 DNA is TGTGCCAGTAGTATAGGGAGGACTAGCGGGAGAATGGAGCAGTTCTTC. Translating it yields CASSIGRTSGRMEQFF.